What follows are 30 T cell receptor beta chains derived from one specimen sequenced in a study of blood T cell repertoires in COVID-19. The data were produced by immunoSEQ multiplex PCR, yet TCRdb's version contains in-frame clones alone and is incomplete. The repertoire has some 490,000 clones, around 85% of them found once; the top ten carry under 9.5%. Input material: PBMCs or T cells enriched from blood (not recorded which). The receptors were sampled from a woman aged 55 to 70 who had recovered from COVID-19.

The V gene is TRBV24-1, the J gene TRBJ2-5, with 9 bases identical to TRBD1. Germline trimming cut 3 bases from V and 2 bases from J; bases unmatched to any gene: 6. CDR1 is KGHDR, CDR2 SFDVKD, per germline. The CDR3 consists of 16 residues. The CDR3 bases are TGTGCCACCAGTGATCCCGGGACAGGGCTACAAGAGACCCAGTACTTC. Amino acids: CATSDPGTGLQETQYF.

The chain joins TRBV24-1 to TRBJ1-2; a possible D gene is TRBD1 (6 bases). V dropped 4 bases and J dropped 6 bases, with 11 bases sitting between them. The CDR3 runs 13 residues. Germline assignment: CDR1 KGHDR and CDR2 SFDVKD. The CDR3 loop reads CATSENTGNGYTF. The CDR3 coding sequence is TGTGCCACCAGTGAAAACACAGGGAATGGCTACACCTTC.

V and J are TRBV11-3 and TRBJ1-2; 7 nucleotides line up with TRBD1. This CDR3 spans 14 amino acids. V shed 3 bases and J 4 bases; nucleotides not matched to a gene: 5. Germline assignment: CDR1 SGHNT and CDR2 YENEEA. The CDR3 loop is CASSFLGTAYGYTF. The CDR3 DNA follows: TGTGCCAGCAGCTTCCTAGGGACAGCCTATGGCTACACCTTC.

This chain links TRBV27 with TRBJ1-5; 9 nucleotides line up with TRBD1. CDR1 is MNHEY, CDR2 SMNVEV, per germline (reference sequence). The junction had 6 bases not matched to a gene; V was cut back by 5 bases and J by 4 bases. The CDR3 is 15 amino acids. CDR3 in DNA: TGTGCCAGCAGTCCAGGGACAGGGAGGAATCAGCCCCAGCATTTT. Encoded protein: CASSPGTGRNQPQHF.

A remark on this clone: Other DNA sequences from this sample encode an identical CDR3 as well. Here the CDR3 reads CASSSRTESYEQYF. The CDR3 DNA reads TGTGCCAGCAGCTCCCGGACAGAATCCTACGAGCAGTACTTC. This rearrangement joins TRBV11-3 to TRBJ2-7; D possibly corresponds to TRBD1 (6 bases). Germline values: CDR1 SGHNT, CDR2 YENEEA. V was pared by 4 bases and J by 1 base, with 11 bases between. CDR3 size: 14 residues.

The table lists this clone with a count of one. CDR3 DNA sequence: TGTGCCACCCTACCCGGAACCGGGACAGGGGAGCAGTTCTTC. Amino acids: CATLPGTGTGEQFF. The chain carries TRBV2 and TRBJ2-1, with 9 bases aligning to TRBD1. Germline CDR1 reads SNHLY; CDR2 reads FYNNEI. This CDR3 spans 14 amino acids. V gave up 10 bases and J gave up 10 bases; unmatched junction bases: 14.

The chain couples TRBV19 to TRBJ1-6, with unresolved D. This CDR3 is 12 amino acids long. The V gene's germline CDR1 is LNHDA and CDR2 SQIVND (reference sequence). Trimming removed 6 bases at V and 6 bases at J, with 6 bases between. CDR3 in DNA: TGTGCCAGTAGCCTCCCTAATTCACCCCTCCACTTT. Amino acids: CASSLPNSPLHF.

V gene TRBV27 combines with J gene TRBJ2-5, with 16 bases identical to TRBD2. In germline, CDR1 is MNHEY, CDR2 SMNVEV (reference sequence). This CDR3 has 18 amino acids. The V segment lost 4 bases and the J segment 5 bases; nucleotides outside the gene matches: 10. The CDR3 nucleotides read TGTGCCAGCAGTTCAAAGGGACTAGCGGGGGGGCCCCATGAGACCCAGTACTTC. Protein product: CASSSKGLAGGPHETQYF.

There are a few counts of this clone. This chain links TRBV27 with TRBJ2-7, with 11 bases matching TRBD1. CDR1 and CDR2 (germline): MNHEY, SMNVEV (reference sequence). Trimming removed 4 bases from V and 1 base from J; junction bases left unmatched: 6. The CDR3 runs to 16 residues. The CDR3 is CASSSSGTGGSYEQYF. The CDR3 DNA reads TGTGCCAGCAGTTCCTCCGGGACAGGGGGTTCCTACGAGCAGTACTTC.

The chain links TRBV7-8 to TRBJ2-3, with 7 positions matching TRBD2. The germline gives CDR1 SGHVS, CDR2 FQNEAQ. The V and J ends lost 5 bases and 4 bases, in that order; junction bases with no gene match: 12. This CDR3 contains 16 residues. The CDR3 sequence: CASSAFRGVRADTQYF. CDR3 coding DNA: TGTGCCAGCAGCGCGTTCCGGGGGGTTCGAGCAGATACGCAGTATTTT.

The chain joins TRBV5-1 to TRBJ1-4; 7 positions match TRBD1. The trim removed 1 base at V and 8 bases at J, leaving 5 bases unmatched. The CDR3 loop spans 14 amino acids. CDR1 SGHRS and CDR2 YFSETQ come from the germline V gene. The CDR3 is CASSLTGDKEKLFF. The DNA of the CDR3 is TGCGCCAGCAGCTTGACAGGGGATAAAGAAAAACTGTTTTTT. The full variable domain, with the rest looked up from reference TRBV5-1 and TRBJ1-4, is KAGVTQTPRYLIKTRGQQVTLSCSPISGHRSVSWYQQTPGQGLQFLFEYFSETQRNKGNFPGRFSGRQFSNSRSEMNVSTLELGDSALYLCASSLTGDKEKLFFGSGTQLSVL.

CDR3 sequence: CASSPGEGSLNYGYTF. CDR3 bases: TGTGCCAGCTCACCGGGGGAGGGATCGCTTAACTATGGCTACACCTTC. This rearrangement joins TRBV18 to TRBJ1-2; D may be TRBD1 (5 bases). With 3 bases removed from V and 1 base from J, the gap between germline ends came to 15 bases. The CDR3 loop spans 16 amino acids. Germline CDR1 and CDR2: KGHSH and LQKENI. The full variable domain, rest sourced from reference TRBV18 and TRBJ1-2, is NAGVMQNPRHLVRRRGQEARLRCSPMKGHSHVYWYRQLPEEGLKFMVYLQKENIIDESGMPKERFSAEFPKEGPSILRIQQVVRGDSAAYFCASSPGEGSLNYGYTFGSGTRLTVV.

V is TRBV19 and J is TRBJ2-4; 9 bases match TRBD1. V gave up 6 bases and J gave up 4 bases; unmatched junction bases: 7. Germline V gives CDR1 LNHDA, CDR2 SQIVND (reference sequence). The CDR3 has 15 residues. The CDR3, as DNA: TGTGCCAGTAGCCCCCGGGACAGGGAGAAAAACATTCAGTACTTC. Its protein is CASSPRDREKNIQYF.

The chain links TRBV11-2 to TRBJ1-2; D not certain. V was trimmed by 7 bases and J by 0 bases, leaving 15 bases between them. The CDR3 has 15 amino acids. Germline CDR1 reads SGHAT; CDR2 reads FQNNGV. The CDR3 loop reads CASTFLERPNYGYTF. The DNA for the CDR3 is TGTGCCAGCACCTTCCTAGAACGCCCTAACTATGGCTACACCTTC.

V and J are TRBV30 and TRBJ1-3; D call uncertain. CDR3 length: 15 residues. Trimming removed 3 bases at V and 6 bases at J, with 18 bases between. The germline gives CDR1 GTSNPN, CDR2 SVGIG (reference sequence). CDR3 loop: CAWRPFGRITNTIYF. In DNA form, the CDR3 reads TGTGCCTGGAGGCCGTTTGGCCGTATCACAAACACCATATATTTT.

The chain carries TRBV3-1 (or the pseudogene TRBV3-2) and TRBJ1-5; TRBD1 matches 9 bases. The CDR3 has 16 amino acids. J was trimmed by 6 bases and V by 5 bases; bases with no gene match: 11. From germline, CDR1 is LGHDT and CDR2 YNNKEL (reference sequence). CDR3 amino acids: CASSLSTGGATQPQHF. The DNA of the CDR3 is TGTGCCAGCAGCTTATCTACAGGGGGCGCGACTCAGCCCCAGCATTTT.

This clone was seen at least ten times. The V call is TRBV4-1, the J call TRBJ1-2, with D uncertain. Trimming cost V 6 bases and J 6 bases, with 17 bases left between them. This CDR3 has 14 amino acids. Germline assignment: CDR1 MGHRA and CDR2 YSYEKL. As DNA, the CDR3 is TGCGCCAGCAGTCCTAAAACCCTGTCCCATGGCTACACCTTC. It codes for CASSPKTLSHGYTF.

The chain combines TRBV18 with TRBJ2-5; 7 nucleotides agree with TRBD2. This CDR3 comprises 14 residues. Trimming at V came to 1 base and at J to 3 bases, leaving 2 bases not matched to a gene. CDR1 is KGHSH and CDR2 is LQKENI in the germline V gene. This chain's CDR3 is CASSPRAGEETQYF. In DNA, the CDR3 is TGTGCCAGCTCACCACGGGCGGGGGAAGAGACCCAGTACTTC.

The chain carries TRBV10-3 and TRBJ2-2; D gene unclear. V was shortened by 1 base and J by 8 bases, with 14 bases between the two germline ends. The CDR3 extends over 15 amino acids. CDR1 ENHRY and CDR2 SYGVKD come from the germline V gene. CDR3 in DNA: TGTGCCATCAGTGAGTACCCGGCGACAACGGGGGAGCTGTTTTTT. Amino acid sequence: CAISEYPATTGELFF.

The rearrangement uses TRBV11-2 and TRBJ2-5; the D gene is possibly TRBD1 (6 bases). This CDR3 region has 16 residues. Looked up from germline, CDR1 is SGHAT and CDR2 is FQNNGV. With 5 bases removed from V and 5 bases from J, the gap between germline ends came to 21 bases. The CDR3: CASSVSSGTPFETQYF. For the CDR3, the DNA is TGTGCCAGCAGCGTATCATCCGGGACACCGTTTGAGACCCAGTACTTC.

The V gene is TRBV3-1 (or the pseudogene TRBV3-2), the J gene TRBJ2-7; TRBD1 might be the D (6 bases). Germline V gene sequence: CDR1 LGHDT, CDR2 YNNKEL (reference sequence). Trimming pared 5 bases from V and 3 bases from J, leaving 14 bases between. CDR3 size: 14 residues. In DNA, the CDR3 is TGTGCCAGCAGCTCCTGGGACACTAACTACGAGCAGTACTTC. Its translation: CASSSWDTNYEQYF.

The gene calls are TRBV5-4 and TRBJ2-1, with a possible D match to TRBD2 (6 bases). From germline, CDR1 is SGHNT and CDR2 YYREEE (reference sequence). The CDR3 totals 17 residues. The V end was cut by 0 bases, the J end by 0 bases, with 13 bases between. The CDR3 loop is CASSLAGGDISYNEQFF. CDR3 coding DNA: TGTGCCAGCAGCTTGGCGGGCGGGGATATCTCCTACAATGAGCAGTTCTTC.

The V and J genes are TRBV2 and TRBJ2-7; 8 bases agree with TRBD1. Germline CDR1 SNHLY, CDR2 FYNNEI. J lost 4 bases, V lost 8 bases, and 19 bases had no gene match. This CDR3 is 17 amino acids long. The CDR3 DNA reads as TGTGCCAGCCGAGCCCCCGGACAGGGCCTCTTTCAGTACGAGCAGTACGTC. Its translation: CASRAPGQGLFQYEQYV.

The V call is TRBV24-1, the J call TRBJ1-5; no clear D. Trimming took off 12 bases at V and 6 bases at J, with 11 bases between the two ends. The CDR3 runs 11 residues. CDR1 and CDR2 from the germline V gene are KGHDR and SFDVKD. CDR3 nucleotide sequence: TGTGCCCCACCAGGTTCTCAGCCCCAGCATTTT. Its protein product is CAPPGSQPQHF.

The chain combines TRBV7-2 with TRBJ2-1; no definite D call. Germline-derived CDR1 and CDR2 are SGHTA and FQGNSA. The CDR3 extends over 13 amino acids. Between the trimmed V and J ends, which lost 2 bases and 4 bases, there was a span of 6 bases. The CDR3 DNA sequence: TGTGCCAGCAGCTTAATGTATTACAATGAGCAGTTCTTC. Protein sequence: CASSLMYYNEQFF.

The chain couples TRBV12-3 or TRBV12-4 to TRBJ1-2, with a tentative D call TRBD1 (6 bases). Trimming shortened V by 7 bases and J by 5 bases, and 11 bases separated the two germline ends. This CDR3 has 12 residues. Here the CDR3 DNA reads TGTGCCAGCACCCCAACAGGGTATGGCTACACCTTC. It is translated as CASTPTGYGYTF.

The chain couples TRBV24-1 to TRBJ2-1, with D maybe TRBD1 (5 bases). The V gene lost 2 bases and the J gene lost 5 bases, with 6 bases spanning the gap. This CDR3 is built from 13 residues. Germline V gene data show CDR1 as KGHDR and CDR2 as SFDVKD. The chain's CDR3 is CATSDSRDNEQFF. CDR3 nucleotide sequence: TGTGCCACCAGTGATTCCAGGGACAATGAGCAGTTCTTC.

V usage is TRBV2 and J usage is TRBJ1-4; 9 nucleotides match TRBD1. The germline CDR1 and CDR2 sequences are SNHLY and FYNNEI. V lost 7 bases to trimming and J lost 8 bases; unmatched junction nucleotides: 5. The CDR3 has 13 residues. CDR3 nucleotides: TGTGCCAGCATGACAGGGGGACGGGAAAAACTGTTTTTT. Its translation is CASMTGGREKLFF. Complete variable domain (other parts from reference TRBV2 and TRBJ1-4): EPEVTQTPSHQVTQMGQEVILRCVPISNHLYFYWYRQILGQKVEFLVSFYNNEISEKSEIFDDQFSVERPDGSNFTLKIRSTKLEDSAMYFCASMTGGREKLFFGSGTQLSVL.

The genes are TRBV7-2 and TRBJ2-3, with D possibly matching TRBD2 (6 bases). The germline CDR1 and CDR2 sequences are SGHTA and FQGNSA. The V and J ends lost 6 bases and 0 bases respectively, with 13 bases between them. This CDR3 has 15 residues. The CDR3 region has the DNA TGTGCCAGCAGGCGGCTAGCGATTAGCACAGATACGCAGTATTTT. Encoded protein: CASRRLAISTDTQYF.

The chain is built from TRBV11-3 and TRBJ2-4, with TRBD1 as a possible D gene (7 bases). This CDR3 is built from 16 residues. V lost 1 base and J lost 0, with 10 bases in between. The V gene's germline CDR1 is SGHNT and CDR2 YENEEA. The CDR3 loop reads CASSLAGGLAKNIQYF. CDR3 nucleotide sequence: TGTGCCAGCAGCTTAGCAGGGGGACTAGCCAAAAACATTCAGTACTTC.